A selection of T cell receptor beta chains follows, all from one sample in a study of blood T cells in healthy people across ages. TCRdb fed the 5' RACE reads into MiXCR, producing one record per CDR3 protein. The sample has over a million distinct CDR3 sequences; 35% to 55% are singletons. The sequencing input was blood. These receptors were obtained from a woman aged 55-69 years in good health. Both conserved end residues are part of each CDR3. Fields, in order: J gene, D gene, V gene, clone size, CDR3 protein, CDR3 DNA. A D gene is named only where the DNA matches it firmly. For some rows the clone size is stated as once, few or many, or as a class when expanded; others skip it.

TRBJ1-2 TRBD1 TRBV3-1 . CASSQNRGSYGYTF TGTGCCAGCAGCCAGAACAGGGGCAGCTATGGCTACACCTTC
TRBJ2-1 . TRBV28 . CASSDPMRVNEQFF TGTGCCAGCAGTGACCCCATGAGGGTCAATGAGCAGTTCTTC
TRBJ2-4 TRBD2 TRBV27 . CASSLGPAGGATKNIRYF TGTGCCAGCAGTTTAGGGCCAGCGGGAGGAGCTACAAAAAACATTCGGTACTTC
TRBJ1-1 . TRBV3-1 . CASRWTGKDTEAFF TGTGCCAGCAGGTGGACGGGGAAGGACACTGAAGCTTTCTTT
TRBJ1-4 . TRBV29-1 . CSATDATNEKLFF TGCAGCGCCACGGACGCAACTAATGAAAAACTGTTTTTT
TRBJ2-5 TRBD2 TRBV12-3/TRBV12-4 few CASSPVAGGETQYF TGTGCCAGCAGCCCTGTAGCGGGAGGAGAGACCCAGTACTTC
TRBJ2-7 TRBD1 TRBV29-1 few CSVGAYVGGGPYEQYF TGCAGCGTTGGCGCTTATGTAGGGGGCGGGCCCTACGAGCAGTACTTC
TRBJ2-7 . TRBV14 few CASSQGGLRLEQYF TGTGCCAGCAGCCAAGGCGGGCTCCGACTCGAGCAGTACTTC
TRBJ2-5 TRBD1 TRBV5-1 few CASSSFGTEQETQYF TGCGCCAGCAGCTCTTTTGGGACAGAACAAGAGACCCAGTACTTC
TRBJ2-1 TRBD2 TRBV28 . CASRPGTSGRYNEQFF TGTGCCAGCAGGCCGGGGACTAGCGGGAGGTACAATGAGCAGTTCTTC
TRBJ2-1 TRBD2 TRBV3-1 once CASSQGGTSGSPERFF TGTGCCAGCAGCCAAGGAGGGACTAGCGGGAGTCCAGAGCGGTTCTTC
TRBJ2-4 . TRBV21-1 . CASSTVALAKNIQYF TGTGCCAGCAGCACTGTGGCATTAGCCAAAAACATTCAGTACTTC
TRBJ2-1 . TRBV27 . CASSFGSGLYNEQFF TGTGCCAGCAGTTTCGGTAGCGGACTCTACAATGAGCAGTTCTTC
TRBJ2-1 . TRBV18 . CASSPEAFNEQFF TGTGCCAGCTCACCTGAGGCCTTCAATGAGCAGTTCTTC
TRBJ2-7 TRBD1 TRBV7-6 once CASSLSRPRGFPYEQYF TGTGCCAGCAGCTTAAGTCGACCCAGGGGGTTCCCCTACGAGCAGTACTTC
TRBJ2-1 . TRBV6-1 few CASSRRDPYNEQFF TGTGCCAGCAGCCGCCGGGACCCCTACAATGAGCAGTTCTTC
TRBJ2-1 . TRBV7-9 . CASSLEKGRQGREQFF TGTGCCAGCAGCTTAGAGAAGGGGAGGCAGGGTCGGGAGCAGTTCTTC
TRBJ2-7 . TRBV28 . CASSVARNEQYF TGTGCCAGCAGCGTCGCGCGTAACGAGCAGTACTTC
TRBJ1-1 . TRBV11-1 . CASSLAAPLAEAFF TGTGCCAGCAGCTTAGCGGCCCCTCTTGCTGAAGCTTTCTTT
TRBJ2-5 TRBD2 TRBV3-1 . CASSHGKGTSGSGETQYF TGTGCCAGCAGCCACGGAAAGGGGACTAGCGGGAGTGGAGAGACCCAGTACTTC
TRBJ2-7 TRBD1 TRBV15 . CATSRDLAGGRSYEQYF TGTGCCACCAGCAGAGATCTGGCAGGGGGTCGTTCTTACGAGCAGTACTTC
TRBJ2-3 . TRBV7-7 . CASSLARETDTQYF TGTGCCAGCAGCTTAGCTCGGGAGACAGATACGCAGTATTTT
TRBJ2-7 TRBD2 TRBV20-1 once CSARGGRAGLYEQYF TGCAGTGCTAGGGGGGGACGAGCGGGGCTCTACGAGCAGTACTTC
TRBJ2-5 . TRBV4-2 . CASSQDSAKQYF TGTGCCAGCAGCCAAGATTCGGCTAAGCAGTACTTC
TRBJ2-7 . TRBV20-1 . CSARDRNTYEQYF TGCAGTGCTAGAGACAGAAATACCTACGAGCAGTACTTC
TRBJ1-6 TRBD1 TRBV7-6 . CASSLYPGQGHSPLHF TGTGCCAGCAGCTTATACCCGGGACAGGGGCATTCACCCCTCCACTTT
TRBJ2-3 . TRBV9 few CASSVDGGTTDTQYF TGTGCCAGCAGCGTAGACGGGGGAACCACAGATACGCAGTATTTT
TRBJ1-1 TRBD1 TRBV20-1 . CSARAYTDRDTEAFF TGCAGTGCTAGAGCCTATACGGACAGGGACACTGAAGCTTTCTTT
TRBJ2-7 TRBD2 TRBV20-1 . CSARGLADSYEQYF TGCAGTGCTAGAGGGCTAGCGGACTCCTACGAGCAGTACTTC
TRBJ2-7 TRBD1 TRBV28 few CASRPSGQGAYEQYF TGTGCCAGCAGGCCGTCGGGACAGGGGGCATACGAGCAGTACTTC
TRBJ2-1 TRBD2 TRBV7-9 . CASIPGLAGPLGDEQFF TGTGCCAGCATCCCGGGACTAGCGGGACCGTTGGGAGATGAGCAGTTCTTC
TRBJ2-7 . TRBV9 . CASSVAGGGHEQYF TGTGCCAGCAGCGTGGCAGGAGGAGGCCACGAGCAGTACTTC
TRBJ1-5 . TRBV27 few CASTQLGSNQPQHF TGTGCCAGCACCCAGTTGGGGAGCAATCAGCCCCAGCATTTT
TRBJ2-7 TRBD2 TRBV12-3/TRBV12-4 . CASSSFGVGLAAYEQYF TGTGCCAGCAGCTCATTTGGGGTAGGACTAGCGGCTTACGAGCAGTACTTC
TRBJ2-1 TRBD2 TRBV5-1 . CASSSTSGINNEQFF TGCGCCAGCAGCTCTACTAGCGGGATAAACAATGAGCAGTTCTTC
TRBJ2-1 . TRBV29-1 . CSVDRGRPNEQFF TGCAGCGTTGATAGGGGACGGCCCAATGAGCAGTTCTTC
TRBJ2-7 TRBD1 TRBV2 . CASSEDRGLIRDYEQYF TGTGCCAGCAGTGAAGACAGGGGGCTAATTAGGGACTACGAGCAGTACTTC
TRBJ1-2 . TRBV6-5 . CASSYDGWGGYTF TGTGCCAGCAGTTACGACGGGTGGGGAGGCTACACCTTC